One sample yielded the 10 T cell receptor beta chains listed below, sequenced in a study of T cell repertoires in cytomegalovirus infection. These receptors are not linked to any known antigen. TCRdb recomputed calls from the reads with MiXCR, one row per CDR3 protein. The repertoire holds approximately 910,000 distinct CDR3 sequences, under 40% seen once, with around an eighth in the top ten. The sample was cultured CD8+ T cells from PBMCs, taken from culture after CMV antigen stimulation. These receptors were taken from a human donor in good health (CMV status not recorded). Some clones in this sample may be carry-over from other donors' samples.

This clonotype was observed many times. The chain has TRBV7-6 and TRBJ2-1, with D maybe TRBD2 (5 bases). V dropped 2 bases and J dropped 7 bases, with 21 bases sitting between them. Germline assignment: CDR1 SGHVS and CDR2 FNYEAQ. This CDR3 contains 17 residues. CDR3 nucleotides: TGTGCCAGCAGCTTAAAAACTTTTGGGATGCCGGGGAATGAGCAGTTCTTC. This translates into CASSLKTFGMPGNEQFF.

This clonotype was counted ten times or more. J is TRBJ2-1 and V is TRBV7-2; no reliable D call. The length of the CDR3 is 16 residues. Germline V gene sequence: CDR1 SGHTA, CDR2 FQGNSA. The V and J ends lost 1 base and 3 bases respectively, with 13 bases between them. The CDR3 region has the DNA TGTGCCAGCAGCTTAGAGGTGGGATCCATCTACAATGAGCAGTTCTTC. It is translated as CASSLEVGSIYNEQFF.

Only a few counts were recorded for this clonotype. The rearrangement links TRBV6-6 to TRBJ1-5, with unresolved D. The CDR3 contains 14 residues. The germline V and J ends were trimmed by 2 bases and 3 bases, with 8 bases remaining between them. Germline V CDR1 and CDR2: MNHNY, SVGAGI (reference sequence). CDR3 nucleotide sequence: TGTGCCAGCAGTTACGGGCACCTCAATCAGCCCCAGCATTTT. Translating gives CASSYGHLNQPQHF.

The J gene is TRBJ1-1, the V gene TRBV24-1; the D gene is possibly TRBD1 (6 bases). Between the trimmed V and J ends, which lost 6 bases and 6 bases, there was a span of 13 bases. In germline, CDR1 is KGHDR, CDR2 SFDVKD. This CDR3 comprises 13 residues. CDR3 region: CATSSLGQSEAFF. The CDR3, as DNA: TGTGCCACCAGTTCTTTAGGACAGTCTGAAGCTTTCTTT.

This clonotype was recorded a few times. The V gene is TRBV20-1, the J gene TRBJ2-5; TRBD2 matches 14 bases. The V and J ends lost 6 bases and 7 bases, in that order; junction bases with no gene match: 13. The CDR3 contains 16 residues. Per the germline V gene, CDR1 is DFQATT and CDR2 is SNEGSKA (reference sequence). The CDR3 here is CSAPARLAGGHGTQYF. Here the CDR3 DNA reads TGCAGTGCCCCCGCCCGACTAGCGGGGGGGCACGGGACCCAGTACTTC.

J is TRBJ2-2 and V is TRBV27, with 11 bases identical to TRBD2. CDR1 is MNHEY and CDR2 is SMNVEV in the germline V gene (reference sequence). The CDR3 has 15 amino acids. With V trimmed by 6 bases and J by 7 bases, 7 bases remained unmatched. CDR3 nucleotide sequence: TGTGCCAGCAGAGTAGCGGGGGGGCGGTTCGGGGAGCTGTTTTTT. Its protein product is CASRVAGGRFGELFF.

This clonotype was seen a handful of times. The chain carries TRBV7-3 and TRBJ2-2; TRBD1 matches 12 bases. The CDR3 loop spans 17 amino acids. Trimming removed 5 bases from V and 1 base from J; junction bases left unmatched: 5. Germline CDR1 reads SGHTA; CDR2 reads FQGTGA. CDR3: CASSPGTGGLNTGELFF. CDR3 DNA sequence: TGTGCCAGCAGCCCTGGGACAGGGGGCCTGAACACCGGGGAGCTGTTTTTT.

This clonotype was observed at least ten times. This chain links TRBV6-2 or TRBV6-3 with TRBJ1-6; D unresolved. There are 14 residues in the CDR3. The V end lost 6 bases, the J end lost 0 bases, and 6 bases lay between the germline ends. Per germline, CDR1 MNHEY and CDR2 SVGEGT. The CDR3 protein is CASSWSSYNSPLHF. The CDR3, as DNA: TGTGCCAGCAGCTGGAGCTCCTATAATTCACCCCTCCACTTT.

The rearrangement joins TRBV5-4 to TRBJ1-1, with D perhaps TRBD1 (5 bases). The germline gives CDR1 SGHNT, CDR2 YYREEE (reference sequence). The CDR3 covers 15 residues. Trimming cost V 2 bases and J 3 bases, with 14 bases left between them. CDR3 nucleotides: TGTGCCAGCAGCTTATGGGGGAGGGAACACACTGAAGCTTTCTTT. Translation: CASSLWGREHTEAFF.

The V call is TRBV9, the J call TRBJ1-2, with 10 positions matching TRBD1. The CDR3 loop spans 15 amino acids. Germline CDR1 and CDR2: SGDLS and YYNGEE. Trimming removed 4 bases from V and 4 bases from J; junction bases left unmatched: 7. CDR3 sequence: CASSPGQGYTYGYTF. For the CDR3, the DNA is TGTGCCAGCAGCCCGGGACAGGGGTATACCTATGGCTACACCTTC.